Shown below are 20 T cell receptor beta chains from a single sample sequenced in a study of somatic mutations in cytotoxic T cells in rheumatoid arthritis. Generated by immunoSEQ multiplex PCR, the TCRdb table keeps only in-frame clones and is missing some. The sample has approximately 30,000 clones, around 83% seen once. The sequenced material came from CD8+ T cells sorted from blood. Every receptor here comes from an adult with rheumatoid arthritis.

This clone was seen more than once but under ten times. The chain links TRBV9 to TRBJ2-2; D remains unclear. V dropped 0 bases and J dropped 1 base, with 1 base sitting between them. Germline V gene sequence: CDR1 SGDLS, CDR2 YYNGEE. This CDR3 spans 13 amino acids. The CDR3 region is CASSVENTGELFF. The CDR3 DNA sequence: TGTGCCAGCAGCGTAGAGAACACCGGGGAGCTGTTTTTT.

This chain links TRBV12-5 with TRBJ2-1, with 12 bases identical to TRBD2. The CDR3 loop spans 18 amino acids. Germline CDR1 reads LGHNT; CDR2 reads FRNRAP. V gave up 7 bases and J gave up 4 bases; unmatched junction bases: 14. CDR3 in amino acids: CASDPLGTSGFTYNEQFF. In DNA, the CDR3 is TGTGCTAGTGACCCACTCGGGACTAGCGGGTTCACTTACAATGAGCAGTTCTTC.

Here the CDR3 DNA reads TGTGCCAGCAGGGGAGGACAGGCAGAAGAGCAGTACTTC. Translated: CASRGGQAEEQYF. V is TRBV27 and J is TRBJ2-7; perhaps TRBD1 as D (7 bases). Germline values: CDR1 MNHEY, CDR2 SMNVEV (reference sequence). Trimming removed 6 bases from V and 7 bases from J, with 16 bases in between. The CDR3 loop spans 13 amino acids.

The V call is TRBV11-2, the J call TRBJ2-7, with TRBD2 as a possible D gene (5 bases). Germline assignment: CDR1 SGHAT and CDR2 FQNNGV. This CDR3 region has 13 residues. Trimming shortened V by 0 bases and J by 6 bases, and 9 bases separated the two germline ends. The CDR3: CASSLEAAGEQYF. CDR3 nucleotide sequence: TGTGCCAGCAGCTTAGAGGCGGCGGGCGAGCAGTACTTC.

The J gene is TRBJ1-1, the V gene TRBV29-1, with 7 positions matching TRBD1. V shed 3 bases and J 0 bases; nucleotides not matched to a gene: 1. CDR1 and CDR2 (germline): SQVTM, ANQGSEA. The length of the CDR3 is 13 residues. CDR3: CSVETGMNTEAFF. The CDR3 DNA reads TGCAGCGTTGAGACAGGGATGAACACTGAAGCTTTCTTT. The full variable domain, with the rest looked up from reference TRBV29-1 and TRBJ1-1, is SAVISQKPSRDICQRGTSLTIQCQVDSQVTMMFWYRQQPGQSLTLIATANQGSEATYESGFVIDKFPISRPNLTFSTLTVSNMSPEDSSIYLCSVETGMNTEAFFGQGTRLTVV.

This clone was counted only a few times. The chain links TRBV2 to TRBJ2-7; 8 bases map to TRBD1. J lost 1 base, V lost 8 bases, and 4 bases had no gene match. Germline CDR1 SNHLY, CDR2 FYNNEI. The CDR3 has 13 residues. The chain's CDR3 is CASLGTGSYEQYF. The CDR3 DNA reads TGTGCCAGCCTGGGGACAGGTTCCTACGAGCAGTACTTC.

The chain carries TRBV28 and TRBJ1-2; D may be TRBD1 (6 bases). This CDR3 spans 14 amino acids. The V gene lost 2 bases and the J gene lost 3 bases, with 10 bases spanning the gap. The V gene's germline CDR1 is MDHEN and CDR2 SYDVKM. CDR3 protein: CASSLRDNYYGYTF. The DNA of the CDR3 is TGTGCCAGCAGTTTACGGGACAACTACTATGGCTACACCTTC.

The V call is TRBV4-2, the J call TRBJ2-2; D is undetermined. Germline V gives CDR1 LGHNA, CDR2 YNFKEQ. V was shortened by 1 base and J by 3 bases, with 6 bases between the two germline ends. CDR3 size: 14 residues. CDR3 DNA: TGTGCCAGCAGCCAAGGGTACGACACCGGGGAGCTGTTTTTT. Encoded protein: CASSQGYDTGELFF.

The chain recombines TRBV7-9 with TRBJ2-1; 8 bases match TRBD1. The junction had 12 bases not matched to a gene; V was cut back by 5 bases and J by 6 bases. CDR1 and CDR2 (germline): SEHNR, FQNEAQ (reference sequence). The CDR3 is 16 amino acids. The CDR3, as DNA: TGTGCCAGCAGCCCTAGGACAGGGTATCGAGCCAATGAGCAGTTCTTC. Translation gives CASSPRTGYRANEQFF.

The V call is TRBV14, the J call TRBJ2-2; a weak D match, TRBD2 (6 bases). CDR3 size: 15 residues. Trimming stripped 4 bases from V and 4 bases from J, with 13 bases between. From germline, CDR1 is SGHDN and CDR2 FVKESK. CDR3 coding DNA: TGTGCCAGCAGCCCGTGGAGGGCGGCCACCGGGGAGCTGTTTTTT. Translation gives CASSPWRAATGELFF. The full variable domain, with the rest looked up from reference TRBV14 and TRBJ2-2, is EAGVTQFPSHSVIEKGQTVTLRCDPISGHDNLYWYRRVMGKEIKFLLHFVKESKQDESGMPNNRFLAERTGGTYSTLKVQPAELEDSGVYFCASSPWRAATGELFFGEGSRLTVL.

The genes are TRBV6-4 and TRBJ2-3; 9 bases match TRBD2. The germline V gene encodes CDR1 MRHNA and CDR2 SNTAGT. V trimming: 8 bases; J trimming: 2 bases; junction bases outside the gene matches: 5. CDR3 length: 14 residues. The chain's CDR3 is CASRGGDDTDTQYF. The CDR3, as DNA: TGTGCCAGCCGCGGGGGGGACGACACAGATACGCAGTATTTT.

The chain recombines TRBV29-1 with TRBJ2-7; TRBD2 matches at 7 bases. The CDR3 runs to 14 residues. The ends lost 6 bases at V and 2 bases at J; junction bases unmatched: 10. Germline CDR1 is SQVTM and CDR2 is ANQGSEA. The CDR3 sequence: CSVAAAGDPYEQYF. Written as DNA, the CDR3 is TGCAGCGTCGCCGCCGCGGGGGACCCCTACGAGCAGTACTTC.

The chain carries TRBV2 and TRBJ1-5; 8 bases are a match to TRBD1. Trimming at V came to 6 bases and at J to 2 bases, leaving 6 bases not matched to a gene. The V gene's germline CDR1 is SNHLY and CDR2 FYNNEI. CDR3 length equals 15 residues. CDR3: CASRRTGRGNQPQHF. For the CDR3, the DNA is TGTGCCAGCAGGCGGACAGGGCGGGGCAATCAGCCCCAGCATTTT.

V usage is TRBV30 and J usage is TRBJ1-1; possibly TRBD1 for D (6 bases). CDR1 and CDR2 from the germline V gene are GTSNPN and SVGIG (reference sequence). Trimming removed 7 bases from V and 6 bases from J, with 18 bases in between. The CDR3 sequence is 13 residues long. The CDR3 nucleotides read TGTGCCTCCCGAGGAGGGCCAGGGGCTGAAGCTTTCTTT. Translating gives CASRGGPGAEAFF.

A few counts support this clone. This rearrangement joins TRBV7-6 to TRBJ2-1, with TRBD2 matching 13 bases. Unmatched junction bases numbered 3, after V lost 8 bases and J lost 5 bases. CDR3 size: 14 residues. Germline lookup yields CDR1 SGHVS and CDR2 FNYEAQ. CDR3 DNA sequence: TGTGCCAGCCGGGGACTAGCGGGAAACAATGAGCAGTTCTTC. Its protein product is CASRGLAGNNEQFF.

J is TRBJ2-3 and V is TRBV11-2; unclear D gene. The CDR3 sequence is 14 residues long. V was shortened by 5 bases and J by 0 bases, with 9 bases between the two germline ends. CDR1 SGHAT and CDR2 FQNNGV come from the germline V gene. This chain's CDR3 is CASSPQFSTDTQYF. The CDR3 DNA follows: TGTGCCAGCAGCCCTCAGTTCAGCACAGATACGCAGTATTTT.

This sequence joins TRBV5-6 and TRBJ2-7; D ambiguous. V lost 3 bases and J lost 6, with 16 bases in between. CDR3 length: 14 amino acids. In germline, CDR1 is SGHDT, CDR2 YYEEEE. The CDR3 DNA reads TGTGCCAGCAGCTGGCCGACAAAATCCCCCGAGCAGTACTTC. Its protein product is CASSWPTKSPEQYF.

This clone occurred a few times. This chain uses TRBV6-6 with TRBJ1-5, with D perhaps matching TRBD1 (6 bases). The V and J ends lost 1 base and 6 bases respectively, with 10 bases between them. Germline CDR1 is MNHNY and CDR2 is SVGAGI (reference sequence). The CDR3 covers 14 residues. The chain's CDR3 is CASSYWGGSQPQHF. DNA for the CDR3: TGTGCCAGCAGTTACTGGGGGGGCAGTCAGCCCCAGCATTTT.

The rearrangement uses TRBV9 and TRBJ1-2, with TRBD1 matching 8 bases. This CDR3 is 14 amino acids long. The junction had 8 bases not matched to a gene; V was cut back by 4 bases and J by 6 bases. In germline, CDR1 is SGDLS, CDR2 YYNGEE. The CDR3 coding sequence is TGTGCCAGCAGCATTCAGGGGGCGTCGAATGGCTACACCTTC. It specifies CASSIQGASNGYTF.

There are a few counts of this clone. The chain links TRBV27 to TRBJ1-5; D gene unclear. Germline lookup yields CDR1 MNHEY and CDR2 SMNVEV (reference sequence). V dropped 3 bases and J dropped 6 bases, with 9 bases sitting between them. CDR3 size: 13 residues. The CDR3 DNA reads TGTGCCAGCAGTTTCTCGGGGTCTCAGCCCCAGCATTTT. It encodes CASSFSGSQPQHF.